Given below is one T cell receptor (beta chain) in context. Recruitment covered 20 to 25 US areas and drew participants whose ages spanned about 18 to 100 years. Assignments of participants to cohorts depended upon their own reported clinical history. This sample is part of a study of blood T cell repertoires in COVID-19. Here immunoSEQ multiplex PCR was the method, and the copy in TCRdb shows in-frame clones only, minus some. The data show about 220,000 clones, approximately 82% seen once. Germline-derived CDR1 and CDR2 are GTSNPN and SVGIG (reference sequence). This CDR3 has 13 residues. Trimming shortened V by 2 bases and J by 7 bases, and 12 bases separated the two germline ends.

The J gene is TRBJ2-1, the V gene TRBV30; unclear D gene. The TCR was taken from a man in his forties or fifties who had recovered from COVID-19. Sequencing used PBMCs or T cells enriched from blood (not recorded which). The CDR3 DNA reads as TGTGCCTGGAGTTTACCGAACGCGAATGAGCAGTTCTTC. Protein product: CAWSLPNANEQFF.